Presented here are 6 T cell receptor beta chains from one specimen sequenced in a study of control samples from healthy donors and cancer patients. Repertoires were generated with immunoSEQ multiplex PCR, while TCRdb's copy carries only in-frame clones and drops some. Seen here are 53,000 or so clones, about 90% observed once, and the top ten hold 11% to 15%. Source material: PBMCs. The source is a man aged 55 to 70 with head and neck cancer.

This chain joins TRBV28 and TRBJ1-6; D is uncertain. Between the trimmed V and J ends, which lost 7 bases and 3 bases, there was a span of 13 bases. The length of the CDR3 is 15 residues. Looked up from germline, CDR1 is MDHEN and CDR2 is SYDVKM. CDR3 sequence reads: CASTPDDNYNSPLHF. For the CDR3, the DNA is TGTGCCAGCACCCCAGACGACAACTATAATTCACCCCTCCACTTT.

The rearrangement uses TRBV19 and TRBJ2-4, with D perhaps assigned TRBD1 or TRBD2 (6 bases each). V was cut by 2 bases and J by 0 bases, with 14 bases left in between. The CDR3 length is 17 residues. Germline lookup yields CDR1 LNHDA and CDR2 SQIVND (reference sequence). The CDR3 is CASSIFSGALAKNIQYF. The CDR3, as DNA: TGTGCCAGTAGTATATTTTCGGGGGCGCTAGCCAAAAACATTCAGTACTTC.

About this clone itself: Germline is not matched at one junction end, which may reflect a read error. The V and J genes are TRBV7-2 and TRBJ2-1, with 10 bases that match TRBD2. CDR3 length: 17 amino acids. The germline V gene has CDR1 SGHTA and CDR2 FQGNSA. CDR3 bases: TGTGCCAGCAACTTAGCCCCTCCTAGCGGGGGATTCGGTGAGCAGTTCTTC. Amino acids: CASNLAPPSGGFGEQFF.

By sample share, this clone is medium-sized. The chain has TRBV7-9 and TRBJ2-5; D gene uncertain. Germline-derived CDR1 and CDR2 are SEHNR and FQNEAQ (reference sequence). The CDR3 extends over 14 amino acids. Trimming took off 5 bases at V and 0 bases at J, with 10 bases between the two ends. The CDR3 sequence is CASSPTRDQETQYF. The CDR3 nucleotides read TGTGCCAGCAGCCCGACCCGGGACCAAGAGACCCAGTACTTC. The full variable domain, in which reference TRBV7-9 and TRBJ2-5 provide the parts outside the CDR3, is DTGVSQNPRHKITKRGQNVTFRCDPISEHNRLYWYRQTLGQGPEFLTYFQNEAQLEKSRLLSDRFSAERPKGSFSTLEIQRTEQGDSAMYLCASSPTRDQETQYFGPGTRLLVL.

This chain uses TRBV18 with TRBJ2-1; D may be TRBD1 (5 bases). The germline V and J ends were trimmed by 5 bases and 13 bases, with 18 bases remaining between them. This CDR3 region has 13 residues. The germline CDR1 and CDR2 sequences are KGHSH and LQKENI. The CDR3 reads CASSGSPFDSQFF. The CDR3 nucleotides read TGTGCCAGCTCAGGAAGTCCATTTGACAGCCAGTTCTTC.

This clone was seen more than once but under ten times. Other DNA sequences in this specimen translate into the identical CDR3. This rearrangement joins TRBV12-3 or TRBV12-4 to TRBJ2-7; D uncertain. V was clipped by 6 bases and J by 1 base, with 7 bases between them. The CDR3 consists of 12 residues. CDR3: CASSRLSYEQYF. For the CDR3, the DNA is TGTGCCAGCAGCAGACTGTCCTACGAGCAGTACTTC.